The rows below give T cell receptor beta chains drawn from one sample of a study of shared clonotypes between healthy human individuals. Measured with immunoSEQ multiplex PCR; TCRdb has only the in-frame clones, and not every one. The sample holds 450,000 to 500,000 clones, roughly 80% seen once. Sample: PBMCs. These receptor sequences come from a woman in her thirties or forties in good health. Some clones in this sample may be carry-over from other donors' samples. The CDR3 runs from the conserved cysteine through the conserved F or W. The D gene is left open where the match is weak. Size values are once, few and many counts, or a class for expanded clones, and some rows have none.

NA	TRBJ2-1	many	TRBV30	TGTGCCTGGAGTAGTAATGAGCAGTTCTTC	CAWSSNEQFF
NA	TRBJ2-5	NA	TRBV6-6	TGTGCCAGCAGTCCCCTCCTGGGCAGGGGAGAGACCCAGTACTTC	CASSPLLGRGETQYF
TRBD1	TRBJ2-7	NA	TRBV5-1	TGCGCCAGCAGCCGTGACAGGGGCGAGCAGTACTTC	CASSRDRGEQYF
NA	TRBJ2-1	NA	TRBV27	TGTGCCAGCAGTTCCTCCTGGGGGTCCTACAATGAGCAGTTCTTC	CASSSSWGSYNEQFF
NA	TRBJ2-3	many	TRBV25-1	TGTGCCAGCAGTGAGCCTCTGTTGGTTGGCACAGATACGCAGTATTTT	CASSEPLLVGTDTQYF
TRBD2	TRBJ2-7	few	TRBV27	TGTGCCAGCAGTCCACAGCGGGAGGGGGTACGGGAGCAGTACTTC	CASSPQREGVREQYF
TRBD1	TRBJ2-7	NA	TRBV7-3	TGTGCCAGCAGCACGACAGGGGTGGGAGAGCAGTACTTC	CASSTTGVGEQYF
TRBD1	TRBJ2-3	NA	TRBV7-2	TGTGCCAGCAGCTTAGCCGGGACAGGGACAGATACGCAGTATTTT	CASSLAGTGTDTQYF
NA	TRBJ2-1	NA	TRBV18	TGTGCCAGCTCACCCACAAGATCCTACAATGAGCAGTTCTTC	CASSPTRSYNEQFF
NA	TRBJ2-5	once	TRBV5-4	TGTGCCAGCAGCTGGGGGGGGCCCCTTCCCCAGTACTTC	CASSWGGPLPQYF
NA	TRBJ2-1	once	TRBV15	TGTGCCACCAGCAGAGATCTAGGGGGAGGGGGCTACAATGAGCAGTTCTTC	CATSRDLGGGGYNEQFF
TRBD1	TRBJ1-2	NA	TRBV4-1	TGCGCCAGCTCTACTATTGGACAGGGAAACTATGGCTACACCTTC	CASSTIGQGNYGYTF
NA	TRBJ1-2	once	TRBV7-3	TGTGCCAGCAGCCCCGGTTCAGGGGTCGCTTATGGCTACACCTTC	CASSPGSGVAYGYTF
TRBD2	TRBJ2-7	NA	TRBV5-5	TGTGCCAGCAGCTGGACTAGCGGGAGGGCCTACGAGCAGTACTTC	CASSWTSGRAYEQYF
NA	TRBJ1-2	few	TRBV7-8	TGTGCCAGCAGCTTATCTGGGGCTTCAAACTATGGCTACACCTTC	CASSLSGASNYGYTF
NA	TRBJ2-1	many	TRBV11-3	TGTGCCAGCAGCCCTCAGGGCGGGAAATCCTACAATGAGCAGTTCTTC	CASSPQGGKSYNEQFF
TRBD2	TRBJ2-2	NA	TRBV5-4	TGTGCCAGCAGCCCGGGACTAGCGGGACACACCGGGGAGCTGTTTTTT	CASSPGLAGHTGELFF
NA	TRBJ1-5	NA	TRBV19	TGTGCCAGTAGTATACCCGGGGAGGCGGGGCAGCCCCAGCATTTT	CASSIPGEAGQPQHF
NA	TRBJ1-1	NA	TRBV4-1	TGCGCCAGCAGCCTCCGGGCCGGTGATACTGAAGCTTTCTTT	CASSLRAGDTEAFF
NA	TRBJ2-2	NA	TRBV21-1	TGTGCCAGCAGCAAGGAAGGACAGGGGGCGAGACTAGCGGGATTTACCGGGGAGCTGTTTTTT	CASSKEGQGARLAGFTGELFF
TRBD2	TRBJ2-1	NA	TRBV30	TGTGCCTGGAGTGTGACCTTCCCCCCCACGACTAGCGCTACACGGTCGCAGTTCTTC	CAWSVTFPPTTSATRSQFF
NA	TRBJ2-1	few	TRBV28	TGTGCCAGCAGTTGGCGGTTTCTCAATGAGCAGTTCTTC	CASSWRFLNEQFF
TRBD2	TRBJ2-2	NA	TRBV2	TGTGCCTTTGGGGCGGGGGGAGGCACCGGGGAGCTGTTTTTT	CAFGAGGGTGELFF
TRBD2	TRBJ2-7	once	TRBV18	TGTGCCAGCTCGGCGGGGGACGAGCAGTACTTC	CASSAGDEQYF
NA	TRBJ2-7	once	TRBV19	TGTGCCAGTAGTCCCGCTACCGGGACATCCTCCTACGAGCAGTACTTC	CASSPATGTSSYEQYF
TRBD1	TRBJ2-3	NA	TRBV30	TGTGCCTGGAGTATAGGCGGGCGACAGGGTCATACGCAGTATTTT	CAWSIGGRQGHTQYF
NA	TRBJ2-7	NA	TRBV5-1	TGCGCCAGCAGGGGTGGGGCGAGGGGTAACGAGCAGTACTTC	CASRGGARGNEQYF
NA	TRBJ2-6	NA	TRBV9	TGTGCCAGCAGCGTAGCCGGTAACTCTGGGGCCAACGTCCTGACTTTC	CASSVAGNSGANVLTF
NA	TRBJ2-3	NA	TRBV29-1	TGCAGCGTTGAAACCCCTACCGCGGATCCCGATACGCAGTATTTT	CSVETPTADPDTQYF
NA	TRBJ1-2	NA	TRBV7-9	TGTGCCAGCAGCTTAGGCACAGCATCCTACTATGGCTACACCTTC	CASSLGTASYYGYTF